The 14 T cell receptor beta chains in this list originate from one sample, sequenced in a study of cytomegalovirus exposure and HLA in healthy donors. In the PCR, 60 Vbeta and 13 Jbeta primers were used. Using immunoSEQ multiplex PCR, the repertoire was profiled, and TCRdb retains in-frame clones only, with some absent. Among around 140,000 clones listed, 60% to 80% were seen once. Sequencing was carried out using PBMCs. All receptors derive from a female donor in good health and CMV-seronegative.

The rearrangement joins TRBV2 to TRBJ1-5; weak D call: TRBD1 (5 bases). Germline V gene sequence: CDR1 SNHLY, CDR2 FYNNEI. This CDR3 is 14 amino acids long. V was trimmed by 10 bases and J by 6 bases, leaving 19 bases between them. The chain's CDR3 is CATTGGGYGQPQHF. DNA for the CDR3: TGTGCCACTACCGGGGGGGGTTACGGTCAGCCCCAGCATTTT.

This chain connects TRBV7-9 to TRBJ1-2, with 8 bases identical to TRBD1. The trim removed 3 bases at V and 6 bases at J, leaving 0 bases unmatched. This CDR3 has 12 residues. In germline, CDR1 is SEHNR, CDR2 FQNEAQ (reference sequence). CDR3 DNA sequence: TGTGCCAGCAGCTTGACAGGGGATGGCTACACCTTC. It is translated as CASSLTGDGYTF.

The V and J genes are TRBV6-5 and TRBJ2-7; 13 nucleotides align to TRBD2. The CDR3 runs 15 residues. J was trimmed by 2 bases and V by 5 bases; bases with no gene match: 3. CDR1 and CDR2 from the germline V gene are MNHEY and SVGAGI. In DNA, the CDR3 is TGTGCCAGCAGTCCAACTAGCGGGAGGGCCTACGAGCAGTACTTC. As protein: CASSPTSGRAYEQYF.

The rearrangement uses TRBV19 and TRBJ2-7, with 11 bases aligning to TRBD1. The CDR3 sequence is 15 residues long. Losses at the gene ends were 7 bases for V and 4 bases for J; bases not matched to a gene: 9. Germline-derived CDR1 and CDR2 are LNHDA and SQIVND (reference sequence). The CDR3: CASTPGDRGTYEQYF. For the CDR3, the DNA is TGTGCCAGTACCCCGGGGGACAGGGGGACTTACGAGCAGTACTTC.

The chain couples TRBV6-5 to TRBJ2-7, with TRBD1 identical over 7 bases. V lost 6 bases, J lost 3 bases, and 5 bases stayed unmatched. Germline V CDR1 and CDR2: MNHEY, SVGAGI. The CDR3 spans 13 residues. The CDR3 nucleotides read TGTGCCAGCAGAAGTACAGGGGACTACGAGCAGTACTTC. Protein: CASRSTGDYEQYF.

This chain links TRBV15 with TRBJ2-7; weak D call: TRBD1 (6 bases). From germline, CDR1 is LNHNV and CDR2 YYDKDF (reference sequence). With 7 bases removed from V and 1 base from J, the gap between germline ends came to 17 bases. The CDR3 extends over 15 amino acids. The CDR3 spells CATTKDSGESYEQYF. The DNA for the CDR3 is TGTGCCACCACGAAGGATTCAGGGGAGTCCTACGAGCAGTACTTC.

This clone was recorded a few times. The chain links TRBV5-1 to TRBJ2-3, with D maybe TRBD2 (6 bases). CDR3 length: 16 residues. CDR1 is SGHRS, CDR2 YFSETQ, per germline. V gave up 0 bases and J gave up 3 bases, with 14 bases separating them. Here the CDR3 DNA reads TGCGCCAGCAGCTTGGGTTTAGCGGCCGGGACAGATACGCAGTATTTT. Translating gives CASSLGLAAGTDTQYF.

Here the CDR3 DNA reads TGTGCCAGCAGTTACTACAGGGGTTCGAGCGAGCAGTACTTC. The encoded protein is CASSYYRGSSEQYF. V usage is TRBV6-5 and J usage is TRBJ2-7, with 7 bases lining up with TRBD1. The CDR3 consists of 14 residues. V lost 1 base to trimming and J lost 6 bases; unmatched junction nucleotides: 6. The germline CDR1 and CDR2 sequences are MNHEY and SVGAGI.

The chain employs TRBV4-3 and TRBJ1-2; D is possibly TRBD1 (5 bases). V dropped 8 bases and J dropped 4 bases, with 14 bases sitting between them. The CDR3 loop spans 13 amino acids. Germline CDR1 is LGHNA and CDR2 is YSLEER. CDR3 amino acids: CASGDSRGYGYTF. Written as DNA, the CDR3 is TGCGCCAGCGGGGACTCGAGAGGCTATGGCTACACCTTC.

The rearrangement links TRBV2 to TRBJ1-1; D might be TRBD1 (5 bases). Germline loops: CDR1 SNHLY, CDR2 FYNNEI. Deletions cut 5 bases from V and 0 bases from J, with 10 bases between. The CDR3 is made up of 14 amino acids. The DNA for the CDR3 is TGTGCCAGCAGTCCGGACAAGATGAACACTGAAGCTTTCTTT. Translated: CASSPDKMNTEAFF.

Of note for this clone: A read error may produce the germline difference seen at one junction end. The DNA of the CDR3 is TGTGCCATCAGTGTGGACAGCAGCTCCTACGAGCAGTACTTC. Translation gives CAISVDSSSYEQYF. This chain joins TRBV6-5 and TRBJ2-7; a weak D match, TRBD1 (6 bases). The CDR3 covers 14 residues. The germline gives CDR1 MNHEY, CDR2 SVGAGI.

The chain carries TRBV12-1 and TRBJ1-2; TRBD1, the D gene given by the table, was not confirmed from the DNA. TRBV12-1 is classified as a pseudogene. This CDR3 region has 14 residues. CDR3 loop: CASSAGQDPHGYTF. The CDR3 DNA sequence: TGTGCCAGCAGCGCTGGACAGGACCCCCATGGCTACACCTTC.

The table lists this clone with a few counts. This chain connects TRBV5-1 to TRBJ1-2, with D unresolved. Germline V lookup: CDR1 SGHRS, CDR2 YFSETQ. V gave up 0 bases and J gave up 3 bases, with 6 bases separating them. The CDR3 spans 13 residues. CDR3 DNA sequence: TGCGCCAGCAGCTTGGGCGGGTACTATGGCTACACCTTC. It specifies CASSLGGYYGYTF. The full variable domain, rest sourced from reference TRBV5-1 and TRBJ1-2, is KAGVTQTPRYLIKTRGQQVTLSCSPISGHRSVSWYQQTPGQGLQFLFEYFSETQRNKGNFPGRFSGRQFSNSRSEMNVSTLELGDSALYLCASSLGGYYGYTFGSGTRLTVV.

The chain carries TRBV5-1 and TRBJ2-3; 7 nucleotides align to TRBD2. CDR3 length: 17 residues. The germline gives CDR1 SGHRS, CDR2 YFSETQ. J was trimmed by 4 bases and V by 0 bases; bases with no gene match: 11. The CDR3 here is CASSLDFLGGSADTQYF. Written as DNA, the CDR3 is TGCGCCAGCAGCTTGGATTTTTTAGGCGGGAGCGCAGATACGCAGTATTTT.